The clone carrying this T cell receptor (beta chain) was recorded once. Its target is not known. The assay was immunoSEQ multiplex PCR, and TCRdb's table has in-frame clones only and misses some. The sample holds almost 70,000 clones, 70% to 85% seen once. These data are taken from a study of vaccination effects on CD4 cells after COVID-19. At the level of the study: Samples gathered post-vaccine arrived a median of 72 days past the second dose.

Antigen-specific CD4+ T cells were first expanded with viral peptide pools by the ViraFEST assay and only then sequenced. Subsequent to about 10 days of culture, CD4+ T cells were isolated. Two doses of either BNT162b2 or mRNA-1273 were given to each participant. Half of the medium was exchanged for IL-2 medium on both days 3 and 7. Germline-derived CDR1 and CDR2 are SGHNT and YYREEE (reference sequence). Trimming pared 4 bases from V and 10 bases from J, leaving 14 bases between. CDR3 length: 13 amino acids. The V call is TRBV5-4, the J call TRBJ1-4; the D gene is possibly TRBD1 (5 bases). The source is a human donor who received a COVID-19 vaccine. The sequencing here drew on CD4+ T cells from PBMCs cultured with HCoV-229E spike peptides, taken after COVID-19 vaccination. The CDR3 DNA sequence: TGTGCCAGCAGCCTAGAGGGGCGGGGAAAACTGTTTTTT. Protein: CASSLEGRGKLFF.